A single sample gave rise to the 21 T cell receptor beta chains below, sequenced in a study of cytomegalovirus exposure and HLA in healthy donors. Primers for the PCR totalled 60 Vbeta and 13 Jbeta. Data came from immunoSEQ multiplex PCR; TCRdb stores just in-frame clones and leaves some out. The table has about 120,000 clones, over 75% seen once. The material sequenced was PBMCs. These receptors were taken from a man between 40 and 49 years old in good health and CMV-seropositive.

Notes on this clone: At one boundary the junction diverges from the germline segment, which might be a read error. This chain links TRBV6-6 with TRBJ1-2, with D maybe TRBD1 (5 bases). The CDR3 is 14 residues long. The germline gives CDR1 MNHNY, CDR2 SVGAGI (reference sequence). The CDR3 DNA reads as TGTGCCGGCAGTTACTCGGGCAGGGATTATGGCTACACCTTC. Translating gives CAGSYSGRDYGYTF.

The chain links TRBV11-2 to TRBJ2-7, with TRBD1 matching 7 bases. V lost 5 bases to trimming and J lost 4 bases; unmatched junction nucleotides: 8. Germline CDR1 is SGHAT and CDR2 is FQNNGV. The CDR3 covers 14 residues. CDR3 nucleotides: TGTGCCAGCAGCACTCGGGACAGCCTATACGAGCAGTACTTC. This sequence encodes CASSTRDSLYEQYF.

J is TRBJ2-1 and V is TRBV28; TRBD2 matches 13 bases. Germline V CDR1 and CDR2: MDHEN, SYDVKM. V lost 6 bases, J lost 7 bases, and 12 bases stayed unmatched. CDR3 length equals 17 residues. This CDR3 reads CASSRRGLAGTRNEQFF. DNA of the CDR3: TGTGCCAGCAGCCGCAGGGGACTAGCGGGGACGCGAAATGAGCAGTTCTTC.

This clone is a singleton in its sample. V usage is TRBV15 and J usage is TRBJ2-3, with D unresolved. CDR3 length: 13 residues. CDR1 is LNHNV, CDR2 YYDKDF, per germline (reference sequence). V was cut by 1 base and J by 2 bases, with 4 bases left in between. The DNA for the CDR3 is TGTGCCACCAGCAGAGGTTACACAGATACGCAGTATTTT. Protein: CATSRGYTDTQYF.

The chain is built from TRBV11-2 and TRBJ2-5; D possibly corresponds to TRBD1 (6 bases). Germline values: CDR1 SGHAT, CDR2 FQNNGV. Trimming removed 2 bases at V and 5 bases at J, with 12 bases between. CDR3 length: 14 residues. The CDR3 reads CASSLLQGQETQYF. Written as DNA, the CDR3 is TGTGCCAGCAGCTTACTCCAGGGGCAGGAGACCCAGTACTTC. Full variable domain (remainder filled in from reference TRBV11-2 and TRBJ2-5): EAGVAQSPRYKIIEKRQSVAFWCNPISGHATLYWYQQILGQGPKLLIQFQNNGVVDDSQLPKDRFSAERLKGVDSTLKIQPAKLEDSAVYLCASSLLQGQETQYFGPGTRLLVL.

This sequence joins TRBV9 and TRBJ2-1, with a weak D call TRBD1 (7 bases). CDR1 is SGDLS and CDR2 is YYNGEE in the germline V gene. The CDR3 extends over 16 amino acids. V lost 4 bases and J lost 5, with 19 bases in between. CDR3 sequence (DNA): TGTGCCAGCAGCCCGAGACAGGGCCGCGGGAACAATGAGCAGTTCTTC. This sequence encodes CASSPRQGRGNNEQFF.

The chain joins TRBV28 to TRBJ1-2, with 8 nucleotides matching TRBD1. V lost 7 bases to trimming and J lost 4 bases; unmatched junction nucleotides: 8. The CDR3 length is 14 residues. CDR1 and CDR2 (germline): MDHEN, SYDVKM. This CDR3 reads CASMAGGMGYGYTF. CDR3 coding DNA: TGTGCCAGCATGGCAGGGGGCATGGGCTATGGCTACACCTTC.

The chain uses TRBV9 and TRBJ1-2; TRBD1 aligns across 10 bases. V shed 3 bases, J shed 7 bases, and the junction held 12 bases outside the gene matches. This CDR3 spans 16 amino acids. Germline values: CDR1 SGDLS, CDR2 YYNGEE. The CDR3 loop is CASSATPGQGTGGYTF. In DNA, the CDR3 is TGTGCCAGCAGCGCCACACCGGGACAGGGGACGGGTGGCTACACCTTC.

This clone was seen more than once but under ten times. The chain employs TRBV19 and TRBJ1-4, with D hard to call. Germline CDR1 and CDR2: LNHDA and SQIVND (reference sequence). CDR3 length: 15 residues. V was trimmed by 5 bases and J by 8 bases, leaving 18 bases between them. CDR3 coding DNA: TGTGCCAGTAGTGACCGTGCAACTAATGAAGAAAAACTGTTTTTT. Translation gives CASSDRATNEEKLFF. Supplemented by reference TRBV19 and TRBJ1-4, the full variable domain reads DGGITQSPKYLFRKEGQNVTLSCEQNLNHDAMYWYRQDPGQGLRLIYYSQIVNDFQKGDIAEGYSVSREKKESFPLTVTSAQKNPTAFYLCASSDRATNEEKLFFGSGTQLSVL.

The table lists this clone with a few counts. V usage is TRBV5-1 and J usage is TRBJ2-3, with TRBD2 matching 8 bases. J lost 3 bases, V lost 0 bases, and 6 bases had no gene match. The CDR3 totals 16 residues. The germline V gene encodes CDR1 SGHRS and CDR2 YFSETQ. The CDR3 here is CASSLVRGGRTDTQYF. In DNA form, the CDR3 reads TGCGCCAGCAGCTTGGTTCGGGGGGGCCGAACAGATACGCAGTATTTT.

The chain combines TRBV10-3 with TRBJ1-2; no clear D gene. The J call is uncertain, as TRBJ2-1 better fits the DNA end. Germline V gene lookup returns CDR1 ENHRY and CDR2 SYGVKD. The CDR3 covers 11 residues. The CDR3 bases are TGTGCCATCAGTGAGTCGCTGGGACAGTTCTTC. Amino acids: CAISESLGQFF.

V and J are TRBV19 and TRBJ1-5; 7 nucleotides match TRBD1. Germline-derived CDR1 and CDR2 are LNHDA and SQIVND (reference sequence). This CDR3 has 14 amino acids. V dropped 8 bases and J dropped 4; count of bases not matched to a gene: 8. CDR3 bases: TGTGCCAGTTCGAAGGGACAGCGAAATCAGCCCCAGCATTTT. Protein sequence: CASSKGQRNQPQHF. Complete variable domain (other parts from reference TRBV19 and TRBJ1-5): DGGITQSPKYLFRKEGQNVTLSCEQNLNHDAMYWYRQDPGQGLRLIYYSQIVNDFQKGDIAEGYSVSREKKESFPLTVTSAQKNPTAFYLCASSKGQRNQPQHFGDGTRLSIL.

The V call is TRBV19, the J call TRBJ1-5, with D perhaps matching TRBD1 (5 bases). The CDR3 sequence is 17 residues long. Germline V gene lookup returns CDR1 LNHDA and CDR2 SQIVND (reference sequence). V lost 6 bases to trimming and J lost 0 bases, with 18 bases between them. This CDR3 reads CASSSRQQIHSNQPQHF. DNA of the CDR3: TGTGCCAGTAGCTCTAGACAGCAGATTCATAGCAATCAGCCCCAGCATTTT.

V is TRBV28 and J is TRBJ1-1, with D possibly matching TRBD1 (5 bases). Germline assignment: CDR1 MDHEN and CDR2 SYDVKM. The CDR3 is made up of 13 amino acids. With 3 bases removed from V and 6 bases from J, the gap between germline ends came to 11 bases. The CDR3 here is CASSLGRGSEAFF. DNA of the CDR3: TGTGCCAGCAGTTTGGGGCGGGGGTCTGAAGCTTTCTTT.

V and J are TRBV5-1 and TRBJ1-1; D not resolved. This CDR3 spans 14 amino acids. Germline V gene data show CDR1 as SGHRS and CDR2 as YFSETQ. V was clipped by 1 base and J by 3 bases, with 10 bases between them. CDR3 protein: CASSLLVEDTEAFF. In DNA form, the CDR3 reads TGCGCCAGCAGCTTGCTGGTGGAGGACACTGAAGCTTTCTTT.

The chain couples TRBV28 to TRBJ2-3; 8 nucleotides match TRBD1. The CDR3 runs to 15 residues. Looked up from germline, CDR1 is MDHEN and CDR2 is SYDVKM. V lost 5 bases, J lost 0 bases, and 4 bases stayed unmatched. DNA of the CDR3: TGTGCCAGCAGTAATTACAGGGGGAGCACAGATACGCAGTATTTT. Translation: CASSNYRGSTDTQYF. Full variable domain (remainder filled in from reference TRBV28 and TRBJ2-3): DVKVTQSSRYLVKRTGEKVFLECVQDMDHENMFWYRQDPGLGLRLIYFSYDVKMKEKGDIPEGYSVSREKKERFSLILESASTNQTSMYLCASSNYRGSTDTQYFGPGTRLTVL.

The chain has TRBV6-1 and TRBJ1-5; TRBD1 matches at 7 bases. CDR1 and CDR2 from the germline V gene are MNHNS and SASEGT. Trimming cost V 2 bases and J 6 bases; bases outside gene matches: 7. This CDR3 has 15 residues. The CDR3 region is CASSERGRGAQPQHF. The CDR3 bases are TGTGCCAGCAGTGAACGTGGCAGGGGGGCTCAGCCCCAGCATTTT.

The chain links TRBV4-3 to TRBJ1-4; D perhaps matches TRBD1 (6 bases). V was cut by 0 bases and J by 7 bases, with 18 bases left in between. The CDR3 is 17 residues long. Germline values: CDR1 LGHNA, CDR2 YSLEER. The CDR3 is CASSQDWNTGLFEKLFF. The CDR3 coding sequence is TGCGCCAGCAGCCAAGATTGGAATACAGGGCTCTTTGAAAAACTGTTTTTT.

The gene calls are TRBV7-9 and TRBJ2-7, with D perhaps TRBD1 (6 bases). The CDR3 length is 13 residues. The V and J ends lost 5 bases and 5 bases respectively, with 13 bases between them. The germline CDR1 and CDR2 sequences are SEHNR and FQNEAQ (reference sequence). The DNA for the CDR3 is TGTGCCAGCAGCGCTTACAGGGTGGACGAGCAGTACTTC. Amino acids: CASSAYRVDEQYF.

In its sample, this clone was seen a few times. The rearrangement joins TRBV14 to TRBJ2-3; D is perhaps TRBD2 (6 bases). Germline V gene data show CDR1 as SGHDN and CDR2 as FVKESK. The CDR3 has 17 residues. Trimming stripped 1 base from V and 3 bases from J, with 17 bases between. The CDR3 DNA reads TGTGCCAGCAGCCAAGGGCGTTCGGGACTCATGACAGATACGCAGTATTTT. This gives the protein CASSQGRSGLMTDTQYF.

The rearrangement joins TRBV28 to TRBJ1-1; possibly TRBD1 for D (5 bases). The CDR3 contains 13 residues. Trimming shortened V by 2 bases and J by 6 bases, and 10 bases separated the two germline ends. The germline V gene encodes CDR1 MDHEN and CDR2 SYDVKM. The CDR3 DNA reads as TGTGCCAGCAGTTTAGGGGGGAGGGCTGAAGCTTTCTTT. It translates to CASSLGGRAEAFF.